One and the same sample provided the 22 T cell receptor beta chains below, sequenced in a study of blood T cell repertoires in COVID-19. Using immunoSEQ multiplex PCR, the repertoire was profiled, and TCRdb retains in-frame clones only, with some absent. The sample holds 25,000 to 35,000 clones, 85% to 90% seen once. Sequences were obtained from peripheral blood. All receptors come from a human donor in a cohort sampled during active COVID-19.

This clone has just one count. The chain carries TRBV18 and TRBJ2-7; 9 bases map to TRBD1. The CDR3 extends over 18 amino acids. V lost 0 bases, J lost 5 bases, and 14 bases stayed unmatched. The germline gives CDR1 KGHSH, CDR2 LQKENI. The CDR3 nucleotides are TGTGCCAGCTCACCACCGGAATCCGGGACAGGGAATGTCAACGAGCAGTACTTC. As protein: CASSPPESGTGNVNEQYF.

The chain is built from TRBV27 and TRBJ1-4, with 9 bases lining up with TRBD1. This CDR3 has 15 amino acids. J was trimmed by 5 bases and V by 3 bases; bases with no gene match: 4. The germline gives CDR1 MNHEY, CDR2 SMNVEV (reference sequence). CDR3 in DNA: TGTGCCAGCAGTTTCATCGGACAGGGGAATGAAAAACTGTTTTTT. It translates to CASSFIGQGNEKLFF.

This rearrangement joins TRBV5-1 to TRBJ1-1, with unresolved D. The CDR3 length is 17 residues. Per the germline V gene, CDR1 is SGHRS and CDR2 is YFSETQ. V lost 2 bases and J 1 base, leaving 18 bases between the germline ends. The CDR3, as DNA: TGCGCCAGCAGCTTCAACCAGCCTTACTCGGGGAACACTGAAGCTTTCTTT. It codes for CASSFNQPYSGNTEAFF.

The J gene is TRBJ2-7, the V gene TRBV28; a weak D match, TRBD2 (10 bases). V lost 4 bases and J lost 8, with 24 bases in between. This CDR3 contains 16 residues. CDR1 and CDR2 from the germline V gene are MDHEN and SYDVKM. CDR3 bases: TGTGCCAGCAGTTCGGGACAGGGTTGGACTAGCGGAAAGCAGTACTTC. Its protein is CASSSGQGWTSGKQYF.

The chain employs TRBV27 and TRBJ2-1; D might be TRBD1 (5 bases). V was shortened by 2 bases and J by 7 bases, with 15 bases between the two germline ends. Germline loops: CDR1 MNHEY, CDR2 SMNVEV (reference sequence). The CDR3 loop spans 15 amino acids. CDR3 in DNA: TGTGCCAGCAGTTTAGGCAGGGTATCTTCAAATGAGCAGTTCTTC. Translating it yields CASSLGRVSSNEQFF.

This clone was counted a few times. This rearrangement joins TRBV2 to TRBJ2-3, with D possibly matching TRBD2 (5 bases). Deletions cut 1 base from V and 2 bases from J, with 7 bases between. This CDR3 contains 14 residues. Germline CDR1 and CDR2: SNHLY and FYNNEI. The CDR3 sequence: CASSEETNTDTQYF. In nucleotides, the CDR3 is TGTGCCAGCAGTGAAGAGACTAACACAGATACGCAGTATTTT.

CDR3 region: CASSPPRTGGSEQYF. The CDR3 coding sequence is TGTGCCAGCTCACCACCGAGGACAGGGGGATCCGAGCAGTACTTC. The V gene is TRBV18, the J gene TRBJ2-7; 10 bases are shared with TRBD1. The CDR3 is 15 residues long. The germline gives CDR1 KGHSH, CDR2 LQKENI. Trimming took 0 bases from V and 6 from J; bases not matched to a gene: 5.

CDR3 in amino acids: CASGQKREEYEQYF. As DNA, the CDR3 is TGTGCTAGTGGACAGAAGCGGGAAGAGTACGAGCAGTACTTC. This rearrangement joins TRBV12-5 to TRBJ2-7; TRBD2 matches 7 bases. Per the germline V gene, CDR1 is LGHNT and CDR2 is FRNRAP. CDR3 length: 14 residues. Trimming at V came to 6 bases and at J to 4 bases, leaving 9 bases not matched to a gene. The full variable domain, in which reference TRBV12-5 and TRBJ2-7 provide the parts outside the CDR3, is DARVTQTPRHKVTEMGQEVTMRCQPILGHNTVFWYRQTMMQGLELLAYFRNRAPLDDSGMPKDRFSAEMPDATLATLKIQPSEPRDSAVYFCASGQKREEYEQYFGPGTRLTVT.

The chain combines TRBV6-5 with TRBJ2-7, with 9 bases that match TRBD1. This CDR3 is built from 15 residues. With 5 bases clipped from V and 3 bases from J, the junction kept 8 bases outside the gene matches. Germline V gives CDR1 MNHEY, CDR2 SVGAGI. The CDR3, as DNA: TGTGCCAGCAGTCTAACAGGGGGCTGGGGCTACGAGCAGTACTTC. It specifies CASSLTGGWGYEQYF.

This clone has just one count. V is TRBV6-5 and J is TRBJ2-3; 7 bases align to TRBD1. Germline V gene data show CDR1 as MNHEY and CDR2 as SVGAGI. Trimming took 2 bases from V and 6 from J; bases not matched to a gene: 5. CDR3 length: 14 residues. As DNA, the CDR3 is TGTGCCAGCAGTTACGGGGGACAGTTGGATACGCAGTATTTT. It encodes CASSYGGQLDTQYF.

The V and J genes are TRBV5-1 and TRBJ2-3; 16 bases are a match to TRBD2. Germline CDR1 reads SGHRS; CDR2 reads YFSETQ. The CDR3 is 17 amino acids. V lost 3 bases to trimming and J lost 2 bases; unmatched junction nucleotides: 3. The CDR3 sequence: CASSSGTSGRATDTQYF. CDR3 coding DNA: TGCGCCAGCAGCTCCGGGACTAGCGGGAGGGCCACAGATACGCAGTATTTT.

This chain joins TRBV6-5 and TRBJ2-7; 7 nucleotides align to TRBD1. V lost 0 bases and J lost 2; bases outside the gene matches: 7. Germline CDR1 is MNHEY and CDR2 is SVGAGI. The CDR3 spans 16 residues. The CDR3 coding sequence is TGTGCCAGCAGTTACTCTTTCAGGGGGACGACCTACGAGCAGTACTTC. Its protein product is CASSYSFRGTTYEQYF.

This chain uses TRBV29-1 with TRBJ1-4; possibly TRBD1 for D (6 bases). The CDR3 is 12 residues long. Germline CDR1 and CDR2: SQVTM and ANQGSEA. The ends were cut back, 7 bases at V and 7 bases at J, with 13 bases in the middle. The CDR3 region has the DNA TGCAGCGCCATACAGGGTTCTGAAAAACTGTTTTTT. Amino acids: CSAIQGSEKLFF.

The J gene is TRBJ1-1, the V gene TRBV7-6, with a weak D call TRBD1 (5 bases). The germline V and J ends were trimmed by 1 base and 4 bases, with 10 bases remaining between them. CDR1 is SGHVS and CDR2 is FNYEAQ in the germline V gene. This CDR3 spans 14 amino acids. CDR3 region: CASSLGGRGTEAFF. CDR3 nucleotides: TGTGCCAGCAGCTTAGGGGGGAGGGGCACTGAAGCTTTCTTT. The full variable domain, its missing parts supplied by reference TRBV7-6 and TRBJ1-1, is GAGVSQSPRYKVTKRGQDVALRCDPISGHVSLYWYRQALGQGPEFLTYFNYEAQQDKSGLPNDRFSAERPEGSISTLTIQRTEQRDSAMYRCASSLGGRGTEAFFGQGTRLTVV.

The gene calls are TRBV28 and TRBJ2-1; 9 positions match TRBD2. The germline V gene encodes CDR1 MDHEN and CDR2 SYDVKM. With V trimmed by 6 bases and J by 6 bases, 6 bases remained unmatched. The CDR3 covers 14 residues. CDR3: CASRFSGSRNEQFF. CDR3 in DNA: TGTGCCAGCAGGTTTAGCGGGAGTCGCAATGAGCAGTTCTTC.

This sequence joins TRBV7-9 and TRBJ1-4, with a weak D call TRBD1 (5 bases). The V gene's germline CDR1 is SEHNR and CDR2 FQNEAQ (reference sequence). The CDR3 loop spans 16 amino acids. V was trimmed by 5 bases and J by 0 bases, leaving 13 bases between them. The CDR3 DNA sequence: TGTGCCAGCAGCCGTTGGACGACAGCAACTAATGAAAAACTGTTTTTT. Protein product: CASSRWTTATNEKLFF.

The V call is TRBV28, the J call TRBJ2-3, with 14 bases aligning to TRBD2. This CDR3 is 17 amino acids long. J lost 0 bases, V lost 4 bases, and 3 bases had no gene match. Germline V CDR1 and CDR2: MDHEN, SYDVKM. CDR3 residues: CASSWTSGRPSTDTQYF. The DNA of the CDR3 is TGTGCCAGCAGTTGGACTAGCGGGAGGCCCAGCACAGATACGCAGTATTTT.

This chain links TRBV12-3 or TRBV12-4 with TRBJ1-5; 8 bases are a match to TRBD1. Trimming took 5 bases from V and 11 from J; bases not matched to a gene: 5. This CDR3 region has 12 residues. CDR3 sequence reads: CASSLQGVTQHF. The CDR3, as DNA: TGTGCCAGCAGTCTACAGGGGGTGACCCAGCATTTT.

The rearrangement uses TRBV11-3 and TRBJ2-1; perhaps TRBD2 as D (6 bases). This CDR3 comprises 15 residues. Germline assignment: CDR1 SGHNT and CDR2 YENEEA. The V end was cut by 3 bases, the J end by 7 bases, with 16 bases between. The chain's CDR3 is CASSLGRLPWNEQFF. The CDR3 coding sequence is TGTGCCAGCAGCTTGGGGAGGCTGCCGTGGAATGAGCAGTTCTTC.

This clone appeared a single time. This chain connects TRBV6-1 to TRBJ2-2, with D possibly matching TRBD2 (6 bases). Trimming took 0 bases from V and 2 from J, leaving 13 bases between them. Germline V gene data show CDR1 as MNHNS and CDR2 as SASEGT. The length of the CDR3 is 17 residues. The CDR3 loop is CASSEARRGANTGELFF. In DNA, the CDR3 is TGTGCCAGCAGTGAAGCGCGGAGGGGCGCAAACACCGGGGAGCTGTTTTTT.

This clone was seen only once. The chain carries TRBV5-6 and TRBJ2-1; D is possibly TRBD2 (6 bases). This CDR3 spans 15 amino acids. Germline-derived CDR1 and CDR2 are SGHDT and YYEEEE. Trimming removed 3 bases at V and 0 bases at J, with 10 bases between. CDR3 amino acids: CASSWDWSSYNEQFF. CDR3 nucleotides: TGTGCCAGCAGCTGGGACTGGAGCTCCTACAATGAGCAGTTCTTC.

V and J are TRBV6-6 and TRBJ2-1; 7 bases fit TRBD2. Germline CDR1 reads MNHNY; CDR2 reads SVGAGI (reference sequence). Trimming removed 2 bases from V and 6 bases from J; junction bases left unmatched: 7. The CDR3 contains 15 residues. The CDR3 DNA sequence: TGTGCCAGCAGTTACGTCTCTAGCGGTCCCAATGAGCAGTTCTTC. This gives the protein CASSYVSSGPNEQFF.